Below, 31 T cell receptor beta chains from the same sample are listed, as sequenced in a study of cytomegalovirus exposure and HLA in healthy donors (dated by TCRdb to about 2017). The library was obtained by the immunoSEQ multiplex PCR assay. For the multiplex PCR, a mixture combining 60 forward primers for TCR Vbeta segments and 13 reverse primers for TCR Jbeta segments was used. This is the immuneACCESS table as TCRdb keeps it, with only in-frame sequences that have V and J called. A part of the clones is gone; compared with another copy, unresolved V genes explain less than half, and the rest is unexplained. This sample holds 190,000 or so clones; roughly 87% were observed only once. The ten largest clones take up more than 1.5% of the sample. Input material: PBMCs. Receptor source: a man between 50 and 59 years old in good health and CMV-seronegative.

V usage is TRBV19 and J usage is TRBJ1-6; the D is unclear. Germline V gene data show CDR1 as LNHDA and CDR2 as SQIVND (reference sequence). V was pared by 2 bases and J by 0 bases, with 11 bases between. This CDR3 contains 17 residues. CDR3 DNA: TGTGCCAGTAGTATAAGTGGTCCGGGCTCCTATAATTCACCCCTCCACTTT. It encodes CASSISGPGSYNSPLHF.

The V call is TRBV4-3, the J call TRBJ2-3; TRBD1 is a possible D gene (5 bases). Trimming shortened V by 8 bases and J by 1 base, and 25 bases separated the two germline ends. The CDR3 consists of 18 residues. Germline V gene lookup returns CDR1 LGHNA and CDR2 YSLEER. The CDR3 sequence: CASRHRPTRTKRTDTQYF. The CDR3 nucleotides read TGCGCCAGCCGACATCGCCCTACACGGACAAAGCGCACAGATACGCAGTATTTT.

V gene TRBV5-1 combines with J gene TRBJ2-7; TRBD1 is a possible D gene (5 bases). Germline CDR1 is SGHRS and CDR2 is YFSETQ. The CDR3 extends over 13 amino acids. Trimming left V 1 base short and J 2 bases short, with 7 bases between. The CDR3 is CASSLSGTYEQYF. CDR3 in DNA: TGCGCCAGCAGCTTGTCAGGGACCTACGAGCAGTACTTC.

The chain joins TRBV7-2 to TRBJ2-1; 9 bases are a match to TRBD1. J gave up 3 bases and V 6 bases, and 6 bases lay outside the gene matches. Per germline, CDR1 SGHTA and CDR2 FQGNSA. There are 15 residues in the CDR3. The CDR3 here is CASRTRDRDYNEQFF. The CDR3, as DNA: TGTGCCAGCAGGACCCGGGACAGGGACTACAATGAGCAGTTCTTC.

The chain recombines TRBV29-1 with TRBJ2-3, with 12 bases matching TRBD2. Germline V gene sequence: CDR1 SQVTM, CDR2 ANQGSEA. The CDR3 totals 14 residues. The CDR3 bases are TGCAGTTTGACAGCCGGGACTAGCGGGCGTACGCAGTATTTT. This codes for CSLTAGTSGRTQYF.

This chain links TRBV14 with TRBJ2-3, with a possible D match to TRBD2 (5 bases). Trimming took 5 bases from V and 3 from J, leaving 12 bases between them. CDR1 is SGHDN, CDR2 FVKESK, per germline. CDR3 length equals 14 residues. CDR3 sequence: CASSWGALTDTQYF. The CDR3 DNA reads as TGTGCCAGCAGCTGGGGAGCATTAACAGATACGCAGTATTTT.

In this sample, this clone turned up once. The V call is TRBV19, the J call TRBJ1-4; 7 nucleotides agree with TRBD1. Trimming at V came to 6 bases and at J to 6 bases, leaving 10 bases not matched to a gene. Per germline, CDR1 LNHDA and CDR2 SQIVND (reference sequence). This CDR3 region has 15 residues. CDR3 DNA: TGTGCCAGTAGCACCGACAGGGTTCTGGATGAAAAACTGTTTTTT. As protein: CASSTDRVLDEKLFF.

The chain recombines TRBV4-1 with TRBJ2-1, with a tentative D call TRBD1 (5 bases). The V end was cut by 4 bases, the J end by 7 bases, with 17 bases between. This CDR3 is built from 15 residues. Germline CDR1 reads MGHRA; CDR2 reads YSYEKL. The CDR3 sequence is CASSPSGRVRNEQFF. DNA for the CDR3: TGCGCCAGCAGCCCCTCGGGCAGGGTTCGGAATGAGCAGTTCTTC.

This clone was seen only once. The V and J genes are TRBV7-3 and TRBJ2-3; TRBD2 agrees at 12 bases. This CDR3 spans 15 amino acids. Germline assignment: CDR1 SGHTA and CDR2 FQGTGA. V shed 6 bases and J 4 bases; nucleotides not matched to a gene: 5. The CDR3 spells CASSSSGGASDTQYF. Written as DNA, the CDR3 is TGTGCCAGCAGTTCTAGCGGGGGGGCGTCAGATACGCAGTATTTT.

This chain joins TRBV18 and TRBJ2-1; 11 positions agree with TRBD2. Germline-derived CDR1 and CDR2 are KGHSH and LQKENI. This CDR3 contains 16 residues. V shed 6 bases, J shed 7 bases, and the junction held 11 bases outside the gene matches. CDR3 DNA sequence: TGTGCCAGCTCCAACCGCGGTAGCGGGGGGGCAAATGAGCAGTTCTTC. Protein sequence: CASSNRGSGGANEQFF.

The chain couples TRBV4-3 to TRBJ1-1; TRBD1 aligns across 8 bases. J lost 5 bases, V lost 4 bases, and 6 bases had no gene match. This CDR3 comprises 14 residues. Germline-derived CDR1 and CDR2 are LGHNA and YSLEER. In nucleotides, the CDR3 is TGCGCCAGCAGCCGGCCAGGGGGCGCAACTGAAGCTTTCTTT. This sequence encodes CASSRPGGATEAFF.

This chain connects TRBV6-6 to TRBJ1-1; 9 bases align to TRBD1. Losses at the gene ends were 10 bases for V and 3 bases for J; bases not matched to a gene: 12. This CDR3 has 15 residues. Germline V gene sequence: CDR1 MNHNY, CDR2 SVGAGI (reference sequence). CDR3: CATQSWTGEDTEAFF. The CDR3 DNA reads as TGTGCCACCCAATCCTGGACAGGGGAGGACACTGAAGCTTTCTTT.

The J gene is TRBJ1-5, the V gene TRBV27; tentative D call: TRBD1 (5 bases). Trimming pared 5 bases from V and 4 bases from J, leaving 15 bases between. From germline, CDR1 is MNHEY and CDR2 SMNVEV (reference sequence). The CDR3 consists of 15 residues. CDR3 in amino acids: CASSPNWGGNQPQHF. The CDR3, as DNA: TGTGCCAGCAGTCCCAATTGGGGGGGGAATCAGCCCCAGCATTTT.

The J gene is TRBJ2-2, the V gene TRBV14, with D unresolved. The CDR3 loop spans 16 amino acids. V lost 0 bases to trimming and J lost 6 bases, with 14 bases between them. Germline V gene data show CDR1 as SGHDN and CDR2 as FVKESK. CDR3 sequence: CASSQDLGVGAGELFF. The CDR3 coding sequence is TGTGCCAGCAGCCAAGATCTGGGTGTAGGAGCCGGGGAGCTGTTTTTT.

As for this clone: At one end, the junction sequence differs from germline, possibly due to a read error. The V and J genes are TRBV7-9 and TRBJ1-4, with 7 bases aligning to TRBD1. The germline V gene has CDR1 SEHNR and CDR2 FQNEAQ (reference sequence). This CDR3 contains 15 residues. CDR3 protein: CSSSLVGQPNEKLFF. CDR3 nucleotide sequence: TGTTCCAGCAGCTTGGTGGGACAGCCTAATGAAAAACTGTTTTTT.

The chain employs TRBV28 and TRBJ1-4; D gene uncertain. Trimming removed 11 bases at V and 4 bases at J, with 14 bases between. Germline CDR1 is MDHEN and CDR2 is SYDVKM. This CDR3 spans 13 amino acids. The chain's CDR3 is CAGIQWINEKLFF. The CDR3 nucleotides read TGTGCCGGAATACAGTGGATTAATGAAAAACTGTTTTTT.

This chain joins TRBV7-9 and TRBJ2-1; D remains unclear. This CDR3 contains 13 residues. V was pared by 5 bases and J by 0 bases, with 5 bases between. Germline-derived CDR1 and CDR2 are SEHNR and FQNEAQ (reference sequence). This chain's CDR3 is CASSPNSYNEQFF. As DNA, the CDR3 is TGTGCCAGCAGCCCCAACTCCTACAATGAGCAGTTCTTC.

This clone was picked up a small number of times. The rearrangement links TRBV19 to TRBJ2-2; D is uncertain. The CDR3 length is 12 residues. V was shortened by 4 bases and J by 7 bases, with 7 bases between the two germline ends. Germline V lookup: CDR1 LNHDA, CDR2 SQIVND (reference sequence). CDR3 in DNA: TGTGCCAGTAGTACTAGATACGGGGAGCTGTTTTTT. The encoded protein is CASSTRYGELFF.

The gene calls are TRBV18 and TRBJ1-4; D perhaps matches TRBD1 (5 bases). This CDR3 contains 16 residues. Trimming took 3 bases from V and 0 from J, leaving 11 bases between them. Per germline, CDR1 KGHSH and CDR2 LQKENI. This CDR3 reads CASSPRQLATNEKLFF. The CDR3 DNA reads as TGTGCCAGCTCACCTCGACAGCTAGCAACTAATGAAAAACTGTTTTTT.

The CDR3 nucleotides read TGTGCCAGCAGGGCGACTAGCGGGATCTACGAGCAGTACTTC. Amino acid sequence: CASRATSGIYEQYF. This chain connects TRBV6-5 to TRBJ2-7, with 11 bases aligning to TRBD2. This CDR3 has 14 amino acids. J was trimmed by 3 bases and V by 6 bases; bases with no gene match: 4. CDR1 is MNHEY and CDR2 is SVGAGI in the germline V gene.

CDR3 DNA: TGCGCCAGCAGCTCCGGGGGGGGAACATACGAGCAGTACTTC. It codes for CASSSGGGTYEQYF. This sequence joins TRBV5-1 and TRBJ2-7; 8 bases are a match to TRBD2. CDR1 is SGHRS and CDR2 is YFSETQ in the germline V gene. Trimming took 3 bases from V and 4 from J; bases not matched to a gene: 6. CDR3 size: 14 residues.

V gene TRBV15 combines with J gene TRBJ2-2; 13 positions match TRBD2. CDR1 is LNHNV, CDR2 YYDKDF, per germline (reference sequence). Trimming took 0 bases from V and 1 from J; bases not matched to a gene: 8. This CDR3 contains 20 residues. CDR3 in amino acids: CATSREYGTSGILNTGELFF. In DNA, the CDR3 is TGTGCCACCAGCAGAGAGTACGGGACTAGCGGGATCCTGAACACCGGGGAGCTGTTTTTT.

This rearrangement joins TRBV5-1 to TRBJ2-1, with TRBD2 matching over 10 bases. This CDR3 region has 18 residues. With 0 bases clipped from V and 1 base from J, the junction kept 7 bases outside the gene matches. Germline V CDR1 and CDR2: SGHRS, YFSETQ. The CDR3 region is CASSLGGPSGGSYNEQFF. The CDR3 DNA reads TGCGCCAGCAGCTTGGGGGGTCCTAGCGGGGGTTCCTACAATGAGCAGTTCTTC.

The chain is built from TRBV6-5 and TRBJ2-7, with 8 bases that match TRBD1. The germline CDR1 and CDR2 sequences are MNHEY and SVGAGI. The V and J ends lost 0 bases and 0 bases, in that order; junction bases with no gene match: 4. This CDR3 contains 16 residues. The CDR3 loop reads CASSYSHRGNSYEQYF. The CDR3 bases are TGTGCCAGCAGTTACTCGCACAGGGGGAACTCCTACGAGCAGTACTTC.

The chain employs TRBV13 and TRBJ2-3; 10 bases align to TRBD2. With V trimmed by 1 base and J by 8 bases, 12 bases remained unmatched. Germline V CDR1 and CDR2: PRHDT, FYEKMQ (reference sequence). The CDR3 has 17 residues. This CDR3 is CASSLESLAGAGSTQYF. The CDR3 nucleotides read TGTGCCAGCAGCTTAGAAAGTCTAGCGGGGGCGGGTTCTACGCAGTATTTT. Drawing the rest from reference TRBV13 and TRBJ2-3, the complete variable domain is AAGVIQSPRHLIKEKRETATLKCYPIPRHDTVYWYQQGPGQDPQFLISFYEKMQSDKGSIPDRFSAQQFSDYHSELNMSSLELGDSALYFCASSLESLAGAGSTQYFGPGTRLTVL.

J is TRBJ1-1 and V is TRBV6-1; D ambiguous. Germline CDR1 reads MNHNS; CDR2 reads SASEGT. V lost 0 bases, J lost 11 bases, and 16 bases lay in between. The CDR3 has 14 residues. The CDR3 DNA follows: TGTGCCAGCAGTGAAGCTGTGATCAGAGCGCTGGCTTTCTTT. Residues: CASSEAVIRALAFF.

This clone was counted once. This chain links TRBV7-9 with TRBJ1-1; TRBD1 aligns across 7 bases. CDR1 and CDR2 from the germline V gene are SEHNR and FQNEAQ (reference sequence). After removal of 2 bases from V and 4 bases from J, the junction contained 7 bases not matched to a gene. The CDR3 consists of 15 residues. The CDR3 here is CASSLRGGSGTEAFF. The CDR3 bases are TGTGCCAGCAGCTTAAGAGGGGGCTCGGGCACTGAAGCTTTCTTT.

The genes are TRBV7-3 and TRBJ2-5; D call uncertain. The CDR3 extends over 15 amino acids. Germline V gene data show CDR1 as SGHTA and CDR2 as FQGTGA. V was pared by 1 base and J by 1 base, with 10 bases between. CDR3 DNA: TGTGCCAGCAGCTTAAATGCAGTTTCCCAAGAGACCCAGTACTTC. Translating gives CASSLNAVSQETQYF.

The chain combines TRBV15 with TRBJ1-3, with D maybe TRBD1 (5 bases). Germline CDR1 LNHNV, CDR2 YYDKDF (reference sequence). CDR3 length equals 15 residues. Trimming cost V 4 bases and J 0 bases, with 10 bases left between them. CDR3 bases: TGTGCCACCAGCAACGACAGAGGCTCTGGAAACACCATATATTTT. Translating gives CATSNDRGSGNTIYF.

This clone was seen more than once but under ten times. This chain links TRBV5-1 with TRBJ1-4; a possible D gene is TRBD1 (5 bases). Germline V lookup: CDR1 SGHRS, CDR2 YFSETQ. CDR3 length: 16 residues. V dropped 0 bases and J dropped 3 bases, with 12 bases sitting between them. For the CDR3, the DNA is TGCGCCAGCAGCTTGGAAGGGGCGCGATCTAATGAAAAACTGTTTTTT. This encodes CASSLEGARSNEKLFF.

The J gene is TRBJ2-1, the V gene TRBV5-1; 7 nucleotides match TRBD1. The CDR3 has 14 residues. CDR1 and CDR2 (germline): SGHRS, YFSETQ. J was trimmed by 8 bases and V by 7 bases; bases with no gene match: 12. The CDR3 reads CASGETGKVDEQFF. The CDR3 bases are TGCGCCAGCGGAGAGACAGGGAAGGTCGATGAGCAGTTCTTC.